These 19 T cell receptor beta chains originate from one sample sequenced in a study of blood T cell repertoires in COVID-19. The protocol was immunoSEQ multiplex PCR, while the TCRdb copy is restricted to in-frame clones and leaves out a portion. Of nearly 350,000 clones in the sample, roughly 90% are singletons; the top ten hold about 7.3%. What was sequenced was peripheral blood. Receptor source: a woman in her sixties or seventies with COVID-19, enrolled during active disease.

The chain combines TRBV4-1 with TRBJ1-1, with 10 positions matching TRBD1. Germline V CDR1 and CDR2: MGHRA, YSYEKL. V trimming: 0 bases; J trimming: 3 bases; junction bases outside the gene matches: 1. There are 15 residues in the CDR3. CDR3 loop: CASSQEDRGYTEAFF. CDR3 coding DNA: TGCGCCAGCAGCCAAGAGGACAGGGGGTACACTGAAGCTTTCTTT.

This chain connects TRBV28 to TRBJ1-1; 11 positions agree with TRBD1. Germline loops: CDR1 MDHEN, CDR2 SYDVKM. V was pared by 3 bases and J by 8 bases, with 5 bases of the junction left unmatched. CDR3 size: 14 residues. The CDR3 loop reads CASSFRDRGTEAFF. The CDR3, as DNA: TGTGCCAGCAGTTTTCGGGACAGGGGGACCGAAGCTTTCTTT.

CDR3 sequence reads: CASSLVSHINSNQPQHF. CDR3 coding DNA: TGTGCCAGCAGCTTAGTCTCACATATTAATAGCAATCAGCCCCAGCATTTT. The chain links TRBV7-2 to TRBJ1-5; D not certain. Trimming shortened V by 1 base and J by 0 bases, and 13 bases separated the two germline ends. Germline V lookup: CDR1 SGHTA, CDR2 FQGNSA. The CDR3 runs to 17 residues.

The J gene is TRBJ1-4, the V gene TRBV3-1 (or the pseudogene TRBV3-2); no definite D call. Trimming removed 1 base from V and 10 bases from J, with 7 bases in between. Germline-derived CDR1 and CDR2 are LGHDT and YNNKEL (reference sequence). CDR3 size: 12 residues. The CDR3 is CASSQATGKLFF. CDR3 bases: TGTGCCAGCAGCCAAGCCACGGGAAAACTGTTTTTT.

V usage is TRBV23-1 and J usage is TRBJ2-7, with D hard to call. TRBV23-1 is noted as an ORF with a role that remains uncertain. V lost 1 base and J 3 bases, leaving 13 bases between the germline ends. This CDR3 contains 15 residues. The CDR3 region has the DNA TGCGCCAGCAGTCAATTGGGCGTTGACGGCTACGAGCAGTACTTC. This sequence encodes CASSQLGVDGYEQYF.

This clone has just a few counts. This chain's CDR3 is CASQRAGSAFF. In DNA, the CDR3 is TGTGCCAGCCAACGTGCAGGGTCAGCTTTCTTT. The chain uses TRBV27 and TRBJ1-1, with D maybe TRBD1 (5 bases). The V gene's germline CDR1 is MNHEY and CDR2 SMNVEV (reference sequence). V was trimmed by 8 bases and J by 10 bases, leaving 14 bases between them. CDR3 length equals 11 residues.

This clone was counted only a few times. The CDR3 bases are TGTGCCAGCAGCACAGGGATGCTCTCCTACGAGCAGTACTTC. Translating it yields CASSTGMLSYEQYF. The chain joins TRBV2 to TRBJ2-7; weak D call: TRBD1 (6 bases). Trimming pared 6 bases from V and 0 bases from J, leaving 12 bases between. The CDR3 consists of 14 residues. In germline, CDR1 is SNHLY, CDR2 FYNNEI. Complete variable domain (other parts from reference TRBV2 and TRBJ2-7): EPEVTQTPSHQVTQMGQEVILRCVPISNHLYFYWYRQILGQKVEFLVSFYNNEISEKSEIFDDQFSVERPDGSNFTLKIRSTKLEDSAMYFCASSTGMLSYEQYFGPGTRLTVT.

The rearrangement uses TRBV11-3 and TRBJ2-3; weak D call: TRBD2 (6 bases). Per germline, CDR1 SGHNT and CDR2 YENEEA. CDR3 length equals 15 residues. Trimming shortened V by 5 bases and J by 2 bases, and 14 bases separated the two germline ends. CDR3 residues: CASSPSGGVTDTQYF. The CDR3 DNA follows: TGTGCCAGCAGCCCATCGGGCGGGGTCACAGATACGCAGTATTTT. Full variable domain (rest looked up from reference TRBV11-3 and TRBJ2-3): EAGVVQSPRYKIIEKKQPVAFWCNPISGHNTLYWYLQNLGQGPELLIRYENEEAVDDSQLPKDRFSAERLKGVDSTLKIQPAELGDSAVYLCASSPSGGVTDTQYFGPGTRLTVL.

In regard to this clone: A read error may account for a junction end that differs from germline. The chain couples TRBV6-1 to TRBJ1-1; TRBD1 agrees at 8 bases. The CDR3 is 15 residues long. Germline V gives CDR1 MNHNS, CDR2 SASEGT. The CDR3, as DNA: TGTGCCAGCAGTTGGCGGACAGGGAAGAACCCTGAAGCTTTCTTT. This gives the protein CASSWRTGKNPEAFF.

The chain employs TRBV3-1 (or the pseudogene TRBV3-2) and TRBJ2-1; D is uncertain. The germline V gene encodes CDR1 LGHDT and CDR2 YNNKEL (reference sequence). The V end was cut by 2 bases, the J end by 2 bases, with 7 bases between. The CDR3 has 14 residues. The CDR3 sequence: CASSQRETYNEQFF. CDR3 nucleotides: TGTGCCAGCAGCCAAAGAGAGACCTACAATGAGCAGTTCTTC.

This chain connects TRBV20-1 to TRBJ2-1, with D possibly being TRBD1 (6 bases). From germline, CDR1 is DFQATT and CDR2 SNEGSKA (reference sequence). Trimming stripped 6 bases from V and 8 bases from J, with 11 bases between. The CDR3 contains 11 residues. The chain's CDR3 is CSATGFYEQFF. In DNA form, the CDR3 reads TGCAGTGCAACAGGGTTTTATGAGCAGTTCTTC.

J is TRBJ2-1 and V is TRBV27; 7 bases fit TRBD1. Losses at the gene ends were 5 bases for V and 4 bases for J; bases not matched to a gene: 5. CDR1 is MNHEY and CDR2 is SMNVEV in the germline V gene (reference sequence). The CDR3 is 14 amino acids. The DNA for the CDR3 is TGTGCCAGCAGTCCCAGGACAGGTTACAATGAGCAGTTCTTC. This sequence encodes CASSPRTGYNEQFF.

The chain is built from TRBV5-6 and TRBJ2-3, with 8 bases aligning to TRBD2. The V and J ends lost 1 base and 2 bases, in that order; junction bases with no gene match: 3. Germline values: CDR1 SGHDT, CDR2 YYEEEE. The CDR3 sequence is 15 residues long. CDR3 amino acids: CASSLSGGSTDTQYF. The CDR3 nucleotides read TGTGCCAGCAGCTTGAGCGGGGGATCCACAGATACGCAGTATTTT.

This chain joins TRBV10-1 and TRBJ1-3; TRBD1 agrees at 8 bases. V lost 3 bases to trimming and J lost 3 bases; unmatched junction nucleotides: 4. The germline CDR1 and CDR2 sequences are WNHNN and SYGVQD (reference sequence). The CDR3 consists of 15 residues. CDR3 residues: CASSEPRGRGNTIYF. CDR3 nucleotides: TGCGCCAGCAGTGAACCCAGGGGGCGTGGAAACACCATATATTTT.

The chain links TRBV18 to TRBJ1-2; D is uncertain. Germline CDR1 is KGHSH and CDR2 is LQKENI. CDR3 size: 13 residues. Trimming pared 3 bases from V and 8 bases from J, leaving 13 bases between. The CDR3: CASSPDGIGGYTF. The CDR3 DNA follows: TGTGCCAGCTCACCCGACGGGATTGGGGGCTACACCTTC. Drawing the rest from reference TRBV18 and TRBJ1-2, the complete variable domain is NAGVMQNPRHLVRRRGQEARLRCSPMKGHSHVYWYRQLPEEGLKFMVYLQKENIIDESGMPKERFSAEFPKEGPSILRIQQVVRGDSAAYFCASSPDGIGGYTFGSGTRLTVV.

The gene calls are TRBV28 and TRBJ2-7; 10 positions match TRBD1. This CDR3 is 14 amino acids long. V dropped 4 bases and J dropped 1; count of bases not matched to a gene: 1. Germline V gene lookup returns CDR1 MDHEN and CDR2 SYDVKM. DNA for the CDR3: TGTGCCAGCAGTTCGGGACAGGGGTCCTACGAGCAGTACTTC. As protein: CASSSGQGSYEQYF.

The chain couples TRBV5-4 to TRBJ2-5, with TRBD2 identical over 8 bases. The CDR3 covers 12 residues. The germline V gene has CDR1 SGHNT and CDR2 YYREEE (reference sequence). Losses at the gene ends were 7 bases for V and 5 bases for J; bases not matched to a gene: 4. The CDR3 here is CASSRGGETQYF. DNA for the CDR3: TGTGCCAGCTCTCGGGGGGGCGAGACCCAGTACTTC.

This chain links TRBV5-6 with TRBJ1-6; TRBD1 agrees at 10 bases. Unmatched junction bases numbered 8, after V lost 4 bases and J lost 10 bases. The CDR3 has 15 amino acids. The germline V gene has CDR1 SGHDT and CDR2 YYEEEE. CDR3 in DNA: TGTGCCAGCAGCGCGGGACAGGGGATGGGGTCACCCCTCCACTTT. It yields the protein CASSAGQGMGSPLHF.

The chain is built from TRBV30 and TRBJ2-3, with a weak D call TRBD2 (7 bases). V was trimmed by 4 bases and J by 2 bases, leaving 10 bases between them. Germline V lookup: CDR1 GTSNPN, CDR2 SVGIG (reference sequence). The CDR3 has 13 amino acids. CDR3 in amino acids: CAWTRGATDTQYF. In DNA, the CDR3 is TGTGCCTGGACTCGGGGGGCCACAGATACGCAGTATTTT.